The rows below give T cell receptor beta chains drawn from one sample of a study of patients and donors after allogeneic stem cell transplantation. Each CDR3 protein gets one entry after TCRdb re-called the RT-PCR reads with MiXCR. The sample contains about 200,000 distinct CDR3 sequences, 41% of which appear only once. The sequenced sample consisted of blood, either unsorted or a sorted T cell fraction (not recorded which). The receptors were sampled from a human donor who was either an allogeneic HSCT recipient or a stem cell or donor lymphocyte infusion donor (not recorded which). It is not recorded whose cells these are; they may come from a transplant donor. CDR3s include the opening cysteine and the closing phenylalanine or tryptophan. The D gene is left open where the match is weak. Rows may omit the clone size; those that give it use once, few, many or a size class.

j_gene: TRBJ1-1; d_gene: .; len: 14; v_gene: TRBV10-3; abundance: few; CDR3nt: TGTGCCATCAGGGCGAGCAGGGCGAACACTGAAGCTTTCTTT; CDR3aa: CAIRASRANTEAFF
j_gene: TRBJ1-1; d_gene: .; len: 11; v_gene: TRBV6-6; abundance: .; CDR3nt: TGTGCCACAGAACTGAACACTGAAGCTTTCTTT; CDR3aa: CATELNTEAFF
j_gene: TRBJ2-5; d_gene: .; len: 15; v_gene: TRBV7-2; abundance: .; CDR3nt: TGTGCCAGCAGTCAGGATAGCTCTAGGCAGGAGACCCAGTACTTC; CDR3aa: CASSQDSSRQETQYF
j_gene: TRBJ2-3; d_gene: .; len: 15; v_gene: TRBV12-3/TRBV12-4; abundance: .; CDR3nt: TGTGCCAGCAGTTTAGGAGTAGTGGCGGTAGCTACGCAGTATTTT; CDR3aa: CASSLGVVAVATQYF
j_gene: TRBJ1-5; d_gene: .; len: 16; v_gene: TRBV7-3; abundance: few; CDR3nt: TGTGCCAGCAGCGGAGGACGGTTTGACCCTTATCAGCCCCAGCATTTT; CDR3aa: CASSGGRFDPYQPQHF
j_gene: TRBJ2-1; d_gene: TRBD2; len: 15; v_gene: TRBV7-2; abundance: few; CDR3nt: TGTGCCAGCAGCTTTAGCGGGGGGTTTTACAATGAGCAGTTCTTC; CDR3aa: CASSFSGGFYNEQFF
j_gene: TRBJ2-7; d_gene: TRBD2; len: 13; v_gene: TRBV20-1; abundance: .; CDR3nt: TGCAGTGCTACTCGCGGGAGGCCCCACGAGCAGTACTTC; CDR3aa: CSATRGRPHEQYF
j_gene: TRBJ1-5; d_gene: .; len: 14; v_gene: TRBV2; abundance: few; CDR3nt: TGTGCCAGCAGGGCCGCAGGGGGCAATCAGCCCCAGCATTTT; CDR3aa: CASRAAGGNQPQHF
j_gene: TRBJ1-1; d_gene: .; len: 15; v_gene: TRBV6-6; abundance: .; CDR3nt: TGTGCCAGCAGTTACTCAACAGCCCCGAACACTGAAGCTTTCTTT; CDR3aa: CASSYSTAPNTEAFF
j_gene: TRBJ1-1; d_gene: .; len: 13; v_gene: TRBV29-1; abundance: few; CDR3nt: TGCAGCGTTGTGGGGGCAAGGAACACTGAAGCTTTCTTT; CDR3aa: CSVVGARNTEAFF
j_gene: TRBJ1-1; d_gene: .; len: 13; v_gene: TRBV28; abundance: many; CDR3nt: TGTGCCAGCAGTTTAGAGACGAACACTGAAGCTTTCTTT; CDR3aa: CASSLETNTEAFF
j_gene: TRBJ2-5; d_gene: .; len: 14; v_gene: TRBV7-2; abundance: .; CDR3nt: TGTGCCAGCAGCTTCTCTGGGGGGTGGGAGACCCAGTACTTC; CDR3aa: CASSFSGGWETQYF
j_gene: TRBJ1-3; d_gene: .; len: 13; v_gene: TRBV29-1; abundance: .; CDR3nt: TGCAGCGTTGAAGAAGTAAGAGGGGCAGACATATATTTT; CDR3aa: CSVEEVRGADIYF
j_gene: TRBJ2-5; d_gene: .; len: 12; v_gene: TRBV7-8; abundance: .; CDR3nt: TGTGCCAGCAGCTTAGGGGATGAGACCCAGTACTTC; CDR3aa: CASSLGDETQYF
j_gene: TRBJ2-1; d_gene: TRBD2; len: 15; v_gene: TRBV20-1; abundance: .; CDR3nt: TGCAGTGCTAGAGATCCAGCGGGAGTCTGGGGTGAGCAGTTCTTC; CDR3aa: CSARDPAGVWGEQFF
j_gene: TRBJ2-3; d_gene: TRBD2; len: 16; v_gene: TRBV7-8; abundance: few; CDR3nt: TGTGCCAGCAGCCATTACAGGTCAGCGGGAGGGAGTACGCAGTATTTT; CDR3aa: CASSHYRSAGGSTQYF
j_gene: TRBJ1-3; d_gene: TRBD1; len: 17; v_gene: TRBV6-5; abundance: .; CDR3nt: TGTGCCAGCAGCCAGATTACAGGGGCCACCTCTGGAAACACCATATATTTT; CDR3aa: CASSQITGATSGNTIYF
j_gene: TRBJ2-7; d_gene: TRBD1; len: 16; v_gene: TRBV4-1; abundance: .; CDR3nt: TGCGCCAGCAGCCAAGTGGGGGACAGCGAACTCTACGAGCAGTACTTC; CDR3aa: CASSQVGDSELYEQYF
j_gene: TRBJ2-3; d_gene: .; len: 16; v_gene: TRBV7-9; abundance: .; CDR3nt: TGTGCCAGCACCCCATCGGGGTCCCCTAGCACAGATACGCAGTATTTT; CDR3aa: CASTPSGSPSTDTQYF
j_gene: TRBJ2-7; d_gene: TRBD1; len: 15; v_gene: TRBV27; abundance: .; CDR3nt: TGTGCCAGCAGCACGCGGGCGACAGGGATGTGGGAGCAGTACTTC; CDR3aa: CASSTRATGMWEQYF
j_gene: TRBJ2-3; d_gene: .; len: 13; v_gene: TRBV12-3/TRBV12-4; abundance: few; CDR3nt: TGTGCCAGCAGGTCCCGGCGCACAGATACGCAGTATTTT; CDR3aa: CASRSRRTDTQYF
j_gene: TRBJ2-1; d_gene: TRBD2; len: 13; v_gene: TRBV7-8; abundance: .; CDR3nt: TGTGCCAGCAGCTTAGTGGCGACTAGCGATTCGTTCTTC; CDR3aa: CASSLVATSDSFF
j_gene: TRBJ2-7; d_gene: .; len: 13; v_gene: TRBV3-1; abundance: few; CDR3nt: TGTGCCAGCAGCCCTCCCGGCTCCTACGAGCAGTACTTC; CDR3aa: CASSPPGSYEQYF
j_gene: TRBJ2-3; d_gene: TRBD2; len: 17; v_gene: TRBV29-1; abundance: few; CDR3nt: TGCAGCGTGGAGGGGCCGACTAGCGGGAGTGGGGCAGATACGCAGTATTTT; CDR3aa: CSVEGPTSGSGADTQYF
j_gene: TRBJ2-2; d_gene: .; len: 14; v_gene: TRBV12-3/TRBV12-4; abundance: .; CDR3nt: TGTGCCAGCAGTTTAGTTCAGGGGTCCGGGGAGCTGTTTTTT; CDR3aa: CASSLVQGSGELFF
j_gene: TRBJ1-5; d_gene: TRBD1; len: 19; v_gene: TRBV10-3; abundance: few; CDR3nt: TGTGCCATCAGTGGGACCCCGGGACAGGGGGCGTTGGGCAATCAGCCCCAGCATTTT; CDR3aa: CAISGTPGQGALGNQPQHF
j_gene: TRBJ1-6; d_gene: .; len: 16; v_gene: TRBV6-5; abundance: once; CDR3nt: TGTGCCAGCGGAAAGACGTTCAGCTCCTATAATTCACCCCTCCACTTT; CDR3aa: CASGKTFSSYNSPLHF
j_gene: TRBJ2-1; d_gene: TRBD2; len: 13; v_gene: TRBV15; abundance: once; CDR3nt: TGTGCCACCAGCAGAGCGGCGGGAGTCGGGCAGTTCTTC; CDR3aa: CATSRAAGVGQFF
j_gene: TRBJ2-1; d_gene: .; len: 14; v_gene: TRBV12-3/TRBV12-4; abundance: .; CDR3nt: TGTGCCAGCAGTTTGTCCGGGCCTGGGAATGAGCAGTTCTTC; CDR3aa: CASSLSGPGNEQFF
j_gene: TRBJ2-7; d_gene: TRBD2; len: 14; v_gene: TRBV29-1; abundance: .; CDR3nt: TGCAGCGCGGGTGGGGCGGGAGGTACCTACGAGCAGTACTTC; CDR3aa: CSAGGAGGTYEQYF
j_gene: TRBJ1-5; d_gene: .; len: 13; v_gene: TRBV7-8; abundance: .; CDR3nt: TGTGCCAGCAGCTTAGAGCCGCGGGGACCCCAGCATTTT; CDR3aa: CASSLEPRGPQHF
j_gene: TRBJ1-5; d_gene: .; len: 15; v_gene: TRBV27; abundance: few; CDR3nt: TGTGCCACCTCCGAGGTAGGAAGGGGCAATCAGCCCCAGCATTTT; CDR3aa: CATSEVGRGNQPQHF
j_gene: TRBJ1-5; d_gene: .; len: 15; v_gene: TRBV12-3/TRBV12-4; abundance: .; CDR3nt: TGTGCCAGCAGTTTAGGAGGGAGGAGCAATCAGCCCCAGCATTTT; CDR3aa: CASSLGGRSNQPQHF
j_gene: TRBJ1-6; d_gene: .; len: 14; v_gene: TRBV9; abundance: .; CDR3nt: TGTGCCAGCAGCTCCGGGACCGTGGGTTCACCCCTCCACTTT; CDR3aa: CASSSGTVGSPLHF
j_gene: TRBJ1-2; d_gene: .; len: 18; v_gene: TRBV4-3; abundance: .; CDR3nt: TGCGCCAGCAGCCAAGTTTCGTTCGGTGCCCCTTTAGACTATGGCTACACCTTC; CDR3aa: CASSQVSFGAPLDYGYTF
j_gene: TRBJ2-7; d_gene: TRBD1; len: 14; v_gene: TRBV12-3/TRBV12-4; abundance: .; CDR3nt: TGTGCCAGCAGCTCGACAGGGGCGGGCGTCGAGCAGTACTTC; CDR3aa: CASSSTGAGVEQYF
j_gene: TRBJ1-1; d_gene: .; len: 13; v_gene: TRBV28; abundance: few; CDR3nt: TGTGCCAGCATAGCCGGGAGGATTGCTGAAGCTTTCTTT; CDR3aa: CASIAGRIAEAFF
j_gene: TRBJ2-7; d_gene: TRBD1; len: 13; v_gene: TRBV28; abundance: .; CDR3nt: TGTGCCAGCAGTTTAAGGGGGCGCTCCGGGCAGTACTTC; CDR3aa: CASSLRGRSGQYF
j_gene: TRBJ2-1; d_gene: .; len: 14; v_gene: TRBV6-2/TRBV6-3; abundance: .; CDR3nt: TGTGCCAGCAGTCAAGCGGGTTTTTACAATGAGCAGTTCTTC; CDR3aa: CASSQAGFYNEQFF
j_gene: TRBJ1-1; d_gene: .; len: 14; v_gene: TRBV7-6; abundance: many; CDR3nt: TGTGCCAGCAGCCAGGGCCGAGGGAACACTGAAGCTTTCTTT; CDR3aa: CASSQGRGNTEAFF
j_gene: TRBJ2-5; d_gene: .; len: 14; v_gene: TRBV12-3/TRBV12-4; abundance: .; CDR3nt: TGTGCCAGCAGCCGACAGCTCCCCCAAGAGACCCAGTACTTC; CDR3aa: CASSRQLPQETQYF
j_gene: TRBJ1-2; d_gene: .; len: 17; v_gene: TRBV4-2; abundance: .; CDR3nt: TGTGCCAGCAGCCAAGATTGGGACCCCAAACATAACTATGGCTACACCTTC; CDR3aa: CASSQDWDPKHNYGYTF
j_gene: TRBJ1-1; d_gene: .; len: 14; v_gene: TRBV11-2; abundance: few; CDR3nt: TGTGCCAGCAGCTTAGCCCGGGGAAACACTGAAGCTTTCTTT; CDR3aa: CASSLARGNTEAFF
j_gene: TRBJ1-2; d_gene: .; len: 14; v_gene: TRBV6-5; abundance: .; CDR3nt: TGTGCCAGCAGCCTTTGGGGGACTAACTATGGCTACACCTTC; CDR3aa: CASSLWGTNYGYTF
j_gene: TRBJ1-2; d_gene: .; len: 15; v_gene: TRBV4-3; abundance: .; CDR3nt: TGCGCCAGCAGCCAAGAGTGGGGAGAGAACTATGGCTACACCTTC; CDR3aa: CASSQEWGENYGYTF
j_gene: TRBJ2-1; d_gene: .; len: 15; v_gene: TRBV12-3/TRBV12-4; abundance: .; CDR3nt: TGTGCCAGCAGTACGACAGGAAAGGCCTACAATGAGCAGTTCTTC; CDR3aa: CASSTTGKAYNEQFF
j_gene: TRBJ2-7; d_gene: .; len: 14; v_gene: TRBV5-1; abundance: .; CDR3nt: TGCGCCAGCAGCTTGGACGGCCTTTCCTACGAGCAGTACTTC; CDR3aa: CASSLDGLSYEQYF